The 2 T cell receptor beta chains reported below all come from one sample, sequenced in a study of immune evolution from preneoplasia to lung adenocarcinoma. Only in-frame clones appear in the TCRdb table, and some are missing; sequencing was by immunoSEQ multiplex PCR. The data contain around 10,000 clones, 60% to 85% of them singletons. Material: FFPE minimally invasive lung adenocarcinoma tissue. These TCRs come from a person aged 60 to 85 with lung adenocarcinoma.

The rearrangement joins TRBV10-3 to TRBJ1-1, with a tentative D call TRBD1 (5 bases). The V end lost 6 bases, the J end lost 6 bases, and 11 bases lay between the germline ends. The CDR3 runs 12 residues. In germline, CDR1 is ENHRY, CDR2 SYGVKD. The CDR3 region has the DNA TGTGCCATCAGCCAGGGATCCGCTGAAGCTTTCTTT. Its protein is CAISQGSAEAFF.

The chain links TRBV19 to TRBJ1-3; 7 positions agree with TRBD1. V was pared by 5 bases and J by 2 bases, with 6 bases of the junction left unmatched. The CDR3 consists of 15 residues. CDR1 and CDR2 (germline): LNHDA, SQIVND (reference sequence). The CDR3 sequence: CASSADGTAGNTIYF. CDR3 bases: TGTGCCAGTAGTGCCGACGGGACAGCTGGAAACACCATATATTTT.